This TCR beta chain appears in the sequencing data of a study of Ad26.COV2.S vaccination and SARS-CoV-2 variants. Germline V CDR1 and CDR2: MNHEY, SMNVEV (reference sequence). Trimming stripped 6 bases from V and 4 bases from J, with 12 bases between. The CDR3 is made up of 13 amino acids. In this sample, this clone turned up a few times. TCRdb's table, derived via immunoSEQ multiplex PCR, lists solely in-frame clones and lacks some. The sample lists around 300,000 clones, 88% occurring once. Treatment: some 19 received Ad26.COV2.S at low or high dose, single or two shots; about five received placebo; per-sample allocation not given. Day 63 following the first vaccine or placebo injection was when the samples were taken.

The input for sequencing was peripheral blood, taken in a trial of Ad26.COV2.S vaccine versus placebo. The receptor was derived from a person between 18 and 60 years old who received the Ad26.COV2.S COVID-19 vaccine or a placebo. The chain employs TRBV27 and TRBJ1-1; D gene unclear. CDR3: CASSSGMFTEAFF. CDR3 sequence (DNA): TGTGCCAGCAGCTCGGGGATGTTCACTGAAGCTTTCTTT.